This TCR beta chain was profiled in a study of cytomegalovirus exposure and HLA in healthy donors. Study-wide findings and caveats: Earlier analysis looked at TCR beta V segments, and most were productive about 90% or about 30% of the time.

In its sample, this clone was seen once. The antigen is unknown. Primers for the PCR totalled 60 Vbeta and 13 Jbeta. The table came from immunoSEQ multiplex PCR; TCRdb's copy has only in-frame clones and leaves some out. This table holds more than 95,000 clones, around 78% found once. The junction had 17 bases not matched to a gene; V was cut back by 0 bases and J by 2 bases. The CDR3 contains 22 residues. Germline V gene sequence: CDR1 SGHTA, CDR2 FQGNSA. The chain combines TRBV7-2 with TRBJ2-5; 14 bases are a match to TRBD2. The source of this sequence is a man aged 45-65 years in good health and CMV-seronegative. Sequencing was carried out using PBMCs. CDR3 DNA sequence: TGTGCCAGCAGCTTAGCGCGGGGGAGGGGACTAGCGGGGGTACTCGGTCAAGAGACCCAGTACTTC. This encodes CASSLARGRGLAGVLGQETQYF.